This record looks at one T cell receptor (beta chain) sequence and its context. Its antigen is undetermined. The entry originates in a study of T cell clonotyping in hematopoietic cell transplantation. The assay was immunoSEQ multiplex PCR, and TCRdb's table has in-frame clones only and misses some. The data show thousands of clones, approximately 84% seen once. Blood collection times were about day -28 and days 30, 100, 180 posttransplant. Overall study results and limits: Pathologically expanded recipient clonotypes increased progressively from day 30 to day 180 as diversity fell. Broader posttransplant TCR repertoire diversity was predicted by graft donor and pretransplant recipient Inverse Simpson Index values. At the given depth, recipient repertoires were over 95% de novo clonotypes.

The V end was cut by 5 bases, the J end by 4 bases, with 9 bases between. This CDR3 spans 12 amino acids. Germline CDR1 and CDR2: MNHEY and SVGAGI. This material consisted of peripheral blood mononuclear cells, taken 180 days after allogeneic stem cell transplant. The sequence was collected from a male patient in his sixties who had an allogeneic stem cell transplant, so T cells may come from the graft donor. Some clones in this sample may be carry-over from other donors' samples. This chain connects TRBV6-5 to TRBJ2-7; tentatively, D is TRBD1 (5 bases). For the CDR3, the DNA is TGTGCCAGCAGTCCCCAGGGTTACGAGCAGTACTTC. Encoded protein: CASSPQGYEQYF.